This TCR beta chain was recorded in a study of shared clonotypes between healthy human individuals. V was pared by 8 bases and J by 2 bases, with 12 bases between. Per germline, CDR1 SGHNT and CDR2 YENEEA. The CDR3 is made up of 14 amino acids. Genomic DNA from each subset was divided evenly over several immunoSEQ plates. TCRdb's copy holds only in-frame clones and misses some; the assay was immunoSEQ multiplex PCR. The repertoire holds 2 million to 2.5 million clones, over 85% seen once, with roughly 0.36% in the top ten. The sequence was obtained from a man aged 18 to 35 in good health. Some clones in this sample may be carry-over from other donors' samples. The V gene is TRBV11-3, the J gene TRBJ2-2; D possibly corresponds to TRBD2 (6 bases). Sequencing input: naive CD4+ T cells from PBMCs. Subset specified: CD45RA+ positively selected. As DNA, the CDR3 is TGTGCCAGCTCCGGGACTCTAAACACCGGGGAGCTGTTTTTT. Translation: CASSGTLNTGELFF.